The 27 T cell receptor beta chains presented below share a single source sample, sequenced in a study of spatial heterogeneity in lung cancer. From the 5' RACE reads, TCRdb called clonotypes with MiXCR, one entry per CDR3 protein. The sample shows 95,000 to 130,000 distinct CDR3 sequences, 10% to 15% of them seen only once. Time point specified: blood at routine non-recurrence follow-up after resection. Whole RNA was taken from tumor, nontumor lung or frozen PBMC; it was then sequenced unsorted. Sequenced material: PBMCs, taken at follow-up. The receptors were sampled from a male donor with early-stage non-small cell lung cancer.

The chain joins TRBV2 to TRBJ2-1; the match to TRBD1 covers 8 bases. The CDR3 is 16 residues long. The trim removed 5 bases at V and 9 bases at J, leaving 15 bases unmatched. The germline gives CDR1 SNHLY, CDR2 FYNNEI. CDR3 sequence reads: CASSRDRPSPFSEQFF. The CDR3 DNA is TGTGCCAGCAGTAGGGACAGGCCATCCCCCTTTTCTGAGCAGTTCTTC.

There are many counts of this clonotype. The chain is built from TRBV5-1 and TRBJ2-5; no clear D. V was trimmed by 0 bases and J by 4 bases, leaving 10 bases between them. The CDR3 covers 14 residues. Germline V gene lookup returns CDR1 SGHRS and CDR2 YFSETQ. Here the CDR3 reads CASSLAENGETQYF. The CDR3 DNA is TGCGCCAGCAGCTTGGCAGAAAATGGAGAGACCCAGTACTTC.

The chain uses TRBV15 and TRBJ2-1, with D tentatively TRBD1 (5 bases). Germline V gene lookup returns CDR1 LNHNV and CDR2 YYDKDF (reference sequence). Trimming took 0 bases from V and 7 from J, leaving 13 bases between them. The CDR3 has 15 residues. The CDR3 reads CATSREGLGVNEQFF. In DNA form, the CDR3 reads TGTGCCACCAGCAGAGAAGGTCTAGGGGTGAATGAGCAGTTCTTC.

A few counts support this clonotype. This chain links TRBV6-6 with TRBJ1-5, with TRBD1 as a possible D gene (5 bases). Between the trimmed V and J ends, which lost 0 bases and 6 bases, there was a span of 9 bases. The CDR3 is 14 residues long. Germline V gene data show CDR1 as MNHNY and CDR2 as SVGAGI (reference sequence). The CDR3 loop is CASSYSDGGQPQHF. CDR3 in DNA: TGTGCCAGCAGTTACTCTGACGGGGGTCAGCCCCAGCATTTT.

This chain connects TRBV5-1 to TRBJ1-2, with D possibly being TRBD1 (6 bases). Germline-derived CDR1 and CDR2 are SGHRS and YFSETQ. The V end lost 4 bases, the J end lost 4 bases, and 11 bases lay between the germline ends. CDR3 length: 13 residues. In DNA, the CDR3 is TGCGCCAGCAGCACACAGGGATCCTATGGCTACACCTTC. Protein: CASSTQGSYGYTF.

This clonotype was seen more than once but under ten times. The chain uses TRBV6-5 and TRBJ2-7; D gene unclear. The CDR3 loop spans 12 amino acids. The V gene lost 4 bases and the J gene lost 1 base, with 5 bases spanning the gap. Germline V CDR1 and CDR2: MNHEY, SVGAGI. For the CDR3, the DNA is TGTGCCAGCAGTTCGCATTCCTACGAGCAGTACTTC. It specifies CASSSHSYEQYF.

This clonotype was seen a handful of times. The chain employs TRBV4-1 and TRBJ2-1; 10 bases are shared with TRBD1. Trimming took 3 bases from V and 8 from J; bases not matched to a gene: 7. This CDR3 comprises 15 residues. In germline, CDR1 is MGHRA, CDR2 YSYEKL. In DNA form, the CDR3 reads TGCGCCAGCAGCCACCGGGACAGGGGCGGGGATGAGCAGTTCTTC. Amino acid sequence: CASSHRDRGGDEQFF.

This clonotype came up many times. The gene calls are TRBV6-2 or TRBV6-3 and TRBJ2-1; D may correspond to TRBD1 or TRBD2 (5 bases each). The CDR3 consists of 13 residues. Deletions cut 6 bases from V and 7 bases from J, with 13 bases between. Germline V gives CDR1 MNHEY, CDR2 SVGEGT. CDR3 loop: CASSNIGANEQFF. CDR3 coding DNA: TGTGCCAGCAGCAATATCGGGGCAAATGAGCAGTTCTTC.

The chain has TRBV5-4 and TRBJ2-4, with 9 bases identical to TRBD1. The germline CDR1 and CDR2 sequences are SGHNT and YYREEE (reference sequence). CDR3 length: 15 residues. V lost 2 bases, J lost 8 bases, and 8 bases stayed unmatched. CDR3 sequence reads: CASSFDPGQGYIQYF. The CDR3 DNA follows: TGTGCCAGCAGCTTTGACCCGGGACAGGGATACATTCAGTACTTC.

This clonotype has a count of ten or more. The chain has TRBV10-3 and TRBJ2-7; TRBD1 or TRBD2 may be the D gene (7 bases each). The V end was cut by 2 bases, the J end by 5 bases, with 16 bases between. Germline V gives CDR1 ENHRY, CDR2 SYGVKD. This CDR3 region has 15 residues. CDR3: CAISEPQGGRNEQYF. For the CDR3, the DNA is TGTGCCATCAGTGAGCCCCAGGGGGGGCGCAACGAGCAGTACTTC.

This clonotype was counted only a few times. V usage is TRBV10-3 and J usage is TRBJ1-6; TRBD1 is a possible D gene (5 bases). The CDR3 is 14 residues long. The germline CDR1 and CDR2 sequences are ENHRY and SYGVKD. V was clipped by 6 bases and J by 9 bases, with 15 bases between them. The CDR3: CAIRGEGNFSPLHF. The CDR3 DNA reads as TGTGCCATCAGGGGGGAGGGGAATTTTTCACCCCTCCACTTT.

This clonotype turned up a few times. This sequence joins TRBV18 and TRBJ1-3; possibly TRBD1 for D (6 bases). The germline CDR1 and CDR2 sequences are KGHSH and LQKENI. Trimming stripped 5 bases from V and 3 bases from J, with 17 bases between. The CDR3 has 16 residues. CDR3 sequence reads: CASSDPGQVLGNTIYF. The CDR3 nucleotides read TGTGCCAGCTCAGACCCGGGACAAGTCCTTGGAAACACCATATATTTT. Combining the CDR3 with reference TRBV18 and TRBJ1-3 gives the whole variable domain NAGVMQNPRHLVRRRGQEARLRCSPMKGHSHVYWYRQLPEEGLKFMVYLQKENIIDESGMPKERFSAEFPKEGPSILRIQQVVRGDSAAYFCASSDPGQVLGNTIYFGEGSWLTVV.

This clonotype was counted many times. The rearrangement links TRBV2 to TRBJ2-3; maybe TRBD1 (6 bases). The CDR3 is 15 residues long. CDR1 is SNHLY, CDR2 FYNNEI, per germline. The V end was cut by 8 bases, the J end by 1 base, with 16 bases between. CDR3 sequence (DNA): TGTGCCAGCGGGGTGAGGGGGTCCGGCACAGATACGCAGTATTTT. It codes for CASGVRGSGTDTQYF.

This clonotype was counted many times. The V and J genes are TRBV7-6 and TRBJ1-1; tentatively, D is TRBD1 (6 bases). The CDR3 is made up of 14 amino acids. V was cut by 5 bases and J by 4 bases, with 14 bases left in between. The germline gives CDR1 SGHVS, CDR2 FNYEAQ. The CDR3 loop is CASSRRDTATEAFF. The CDR3 DNA reads as TGTGCCAGCAGCCGAAGGGACACAGCCACTGAAGCTTTCTTT.

This sequence joins TRBV20-1 and TRBJ2-3; D is possibly TRBD1 (6 bases). CDR1 is DFQATT and CDR2 is SNEGSKA in the germline V gene (reference sequence). Between the trimmed V and J ends, which lost 0 bases and 4 bases, there was a span of 20 bases. This CDR3 is 17 amino acids long. As DNA, the CDR3 is TGCAGTGCTAGAGATTTCCGGGACACCCGAGGAGCAGATACGCAGTATTTT. Protein sequence: CSARDFRDTRGADTQYF.

This chain uses TRBV5-5 with TRBJ2-3; D is undetermined. The V gene's germline CDR1 is SGHKS and CDR2 YYEKEE (reference sequence). The CDR3 sequence is 16 residues long. V lost 0 bases to trimming and J lost 0 bases, with 11 bases between them. The CDR3: CASSLEGLPSTDTQYF. CDR3 sequence (DNA): TGTGCCAGCAGCTTGGAGGGCTTACCTAGCACAGATACGCAGTATTTT.

This clonotype occurred many times. The chain is built from TRBV9 and TRBJ1-2; no reliable D call. This CDR3 is built from 11 residues. Trimming took off 3 bases at V and 2 bases at J, with 2 bases between the two ends. The germline V gene has CDR1 SGDLS and CDR2 YYNGEE. CDR3 sequence (DNA): TGTGCCAGCAGCGACAACTATGGCTACACCTTC. It encodes CASSDNYGYTF.

The chain links TRBV28 to TRBJ2-1; the D is unclear. Germline CDR1 is MDHEN and CDR2 is SYDVKM. Between the trimmed V and J ends, which lost 3 bases and 8 bases, there was a span of 8 bases. The CDR3 spans 12 residues. CDR3 residues: CASSFTADEQFF. Here the CDR3 DNA reads TGTGCCAGCAGTTTCACGGCAGATGAGCAGTTCTTC.

This clonotype was found many times. This chain uses TRBV2 with TRBJ2-1; TRBD2 matches at 7 bases. Germline V gene lookup returns CDR1 SNHLY and CDR2 FYNNEI. The CDR3 sequence is 14 residues long. The ends lost 5 bases at V and 5 bases at J; junction bases unmatched: 6. Here the CDR3 DNA reads TGTGCCAGCAGTATCGGACTAGTCGACAATGAGCAGTTCTTC. Protein product: CASSIGLVDNEQFF.

The rearrangement uses TRBV20-1 and TRBJ2-5; 8 bases match TRBD2. From germline, CDR1 is DFQATT and CDR2 SNEGSKA (reference sequence). Trimming at V came to 4 bases and at J to 1 base, leaving 8 bases not matched to a gene. This CDR3 is 15 amino acids long. CDR3 nucleotides: TGCAGTGCTAATACTCTAGCGGGCCTCCAAGAGACCCAGTACTTC. Translated: CSANTLAGLQETQYF.

This clonotype came up a few times. V gene TRBV7-2 combines with J gene TRBJ2-3; 7 bases map to TRBD2. With 6 bases clipped from V and 1 base from J, the junction kept 4 bases outside the gene matches. CDR1 and CDR2 from the germline V gene are SGHTA and FQGNSA. This CDR3 region has 14 residues. This chain's CDR3 is CASSPGGGTDTQYF. CDR3 nucleotide sequence: TGTGCCAGCAGTCCGGGGGGTGGCACAGATACGCAGTATTTT.

This clonotype was counted at least ten times. The V and J genes are TRBV3-1 and TRBJ1-5; D unclear. Germline CDR1 reads LGHDT; CDR2 reads YNNKEL (reference sequence). The CDR3 spans 17 residues. V lost 0 bases, J lost 0 bases, and 12 bases lay in between. The CDR3, as DNA: TGTGCCAGCAGCCAAGATCTTAGTCGGTATAGCAATCAGCCCCAGCATTTT. It translates to CASSQDLSRYSNQPQHF.

In regard to this clonotype: This clone may be a read error of a much larger clone one base away. In nucleotides, the CDR3 is TGTGCCAGCAGTTTATCAAAGGACAGGGTCTATGGCTACACCTTC. The encoded protein is CASSLSKDRVYGYTF. The J gene is TRBJ1-2, the V gene TRBV27; 8 bases line up with TRBD1. The CDR3 runs 15 residues. Unmatched junction bases numbered 4, after V lost 0 bases and J lost 4 bases. The germline V gene has CDR1 MNHEY and CDR2 SMNVEV (reference sequence).

This clonotype was picked up many times. The chain is built from TRBV5-6 and TRBJ1-5; D perhaps matches TRBD1 (5 bases). The CDR3 totals 15 residues. Trimming took off 1 base at V and 0 bases at J, with 8 bases between the two ends. Germline V gene lookup returns CDR1 SGHDT and CDR2 YYEEEE. The CDR3 here is CASSLQGRSNQPQHF. CDR3 in DNA: TGTGCCAGCAGCTTGCAGGGACGTAGCAATCAGCCCCAGCATTTT.

This sequence joins TRBV5-1 and TRBJ2-7; 9 bases agree with TRBD1. CDR1 SGHRS and CDR2 YFSETQ come from the germline V gene. There are 14 residues in the CDR3. Losses at the gene ends were 4 bases for V and 7 bases for J; bases not matched to a gene: 9. The CDR3 loop reads CASSQGQGSGEQYF. The DNA of the CDR3 is TGCGCCAGCAGCCAAGGACAGGGGTCGGGTGAGCAGTACTTC.

There are a few counts of this clonotype. The chain uses TRBV5-6 and TRBJ2-3; 9 nucleotides agree with TRBD2. This CDR3 has 16 residues. After removal of 2 bases from V and 3 bases from J, the junction contained 7 bases not matched to a gene. Per the germline V gene, CDR1 is SGHDT and CDR2 is YYEEEE. CDR3 in amino acids: CASSFGAGGRTDTQYF. DNA for the CDR3: TGTGCCAGCAGCTTTGGAGCGGGGGGAAGGACAGATACGCAGTATTTT.

In the case of this clonotype: This could be a read error, since a much larger clone is one nucleotide away. This chain joins TRBV5-1 and TRBJ1-1, with a tentative D call TRBD1 (5 bases). The CDR3 spans 14 residues. Germline V CDR1 and CDR2: SGHRS, YFSETQ. Trimming pared 0 bases from V and 3 bases from J, leaving 9 bases between. CDR3 protein: CASSLADIYTEAFF. DNA of the CDR3: TGCGCCAGCAGCTTGGCGGACATATACACTGAAGCTTTCTTT. Filled out from reference TRBV5-1 and TRBJ1-1, the complete variable domain reads KAGVTQTPRYLIKTRGQQVTLSCSPISGHRSVSWYQQTPGQGLQFLFEYFSETQRNKGNFPGRFSGRQFSNSRSEMNVSTLELGDSALYLCASSLADIYTEAFFGQGTRLTVV.